Presented here are 3 T cell receptor beta chains from one specimen sequenced in a study of human T cells and chemical hapten exposure. Described time point: pre-sensitization, week 0. Indicated treatment: therapeutic diphenylcyclopropenone sensitization with weekly scalp DPC. TCRdb reprocessed the RACE reads with MiXCR, giving one entry per CDR3 protein. The sample holds more than 250,000 distinct CDR3 sequences, approximately 8.6% seen once. The source was whole blood, collected in connection with sensitization to the hapten diphenylcyclopropenone (DPC). These receptors were collected from a middle-aged woman with alopecia areata. Some clones in this sample may be carry-over from other donors' samples.

V is TRBV4-2 and J is TRBJ1-2, with unresolved D. This CDR3 spans 15 amino acids. Deletions cut 0 bases from V and 7 bases from J, with 15 bases between. CDR1 and CDR2 (germline): LGHNA, YNFKEQ. The CDR3 DNA follows: TGTGCCAGCAGCCAAGAAGTCCGGGCAGGAGGTGGCTACACCTTC. The encoded protein is CASSQEVRAGGGYTF.

This clonotype has just a few counts. The chain joins TRBV7-2 to TRBJ2-4; 8 bases match TRBD1. V gave up 1 base and J gave up 8 bases; unmatched junction bases: 7. The V gene's germline CDR1 is SGHTA and CDR2 FQGNSA. This CDR3 has 15 amino acids. The CDR3, as DNA: TGTGCCAGCAGCTTAGGTCTCAGGGGGCGAGACATTCAGTACTTC. Protein: CASSLGLRGRDIQYF.

V is TRBV2 and J is TRBJ2-5; TRBD1 matches at 7 bases. The V gene's germline CDR1 is SNHLY and CDR2 FYNNEI. The ends lost 1 base at V and 13 bases at J; junction bases unmatched: 3. The CDR3 is 11 amino acids. The CDR3, as DNA: TGTGCCAGCAGTGAAGAGGGACAGCTGTACTTC. This codes for CASSEEGQLYF.